The clone carrying this TCR beta chain was observed many times. This entry is derived from a study of T cells in Graves' hyperthyroidism and ophthalmopathy. Amplified TCR beta CDR3 regions came from RNA transcripts. TCR CDR3 regions were first amplified by RT-PCR with HTBI primers. TCRdb fed the multiplex PCR reads into MiXCR, producing one record per CDR3 protein. The table has 460,000 or so distinct CDR3 sequences, about 15% seen once. Sequenced: blood. This clonotype was sampled from a woman aged 18-29 years with Graves' hyperthyroidism.

The CDR3 reads CSVIQGGTFGYTF. The CDR3 nucleotides are TGCAGCGTTATCCAGGGGGGAACCTTTGGCTACACCTTC. V gene TRBV29-1 combines with J gene TRBJ1-2; 7 bases are a match to TRBD1. CDR1 and CDR2 (germline): SQVTM, ANQGSEA. With 5 bases clipped from V and 7 bases from J, the junction kept 10 bases outside the gene matches. The CDR3 is 13 amino acids.